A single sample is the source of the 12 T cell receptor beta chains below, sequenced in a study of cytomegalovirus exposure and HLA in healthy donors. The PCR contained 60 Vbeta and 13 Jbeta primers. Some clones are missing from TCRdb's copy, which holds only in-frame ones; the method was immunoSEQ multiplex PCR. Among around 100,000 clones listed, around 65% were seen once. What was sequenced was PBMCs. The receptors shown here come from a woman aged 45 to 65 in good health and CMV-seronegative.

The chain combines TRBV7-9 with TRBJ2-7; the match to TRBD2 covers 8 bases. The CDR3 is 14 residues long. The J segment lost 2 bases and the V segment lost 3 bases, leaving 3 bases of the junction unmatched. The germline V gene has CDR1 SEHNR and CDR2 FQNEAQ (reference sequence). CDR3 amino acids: CASSFGSGTYEQYF. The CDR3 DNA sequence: TGTGCCAGCAGCTTTGGTAGCGGGACCTACGAGCAGTACTTC.

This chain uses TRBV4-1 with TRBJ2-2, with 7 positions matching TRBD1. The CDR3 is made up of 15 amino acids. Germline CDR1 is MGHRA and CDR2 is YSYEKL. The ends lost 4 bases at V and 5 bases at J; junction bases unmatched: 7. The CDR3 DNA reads TGCGCCAGCAGCCCGACAGGGACGGTAACCGGGGAGCTGTTTTTT. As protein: CASSPTGTVTGELFF.

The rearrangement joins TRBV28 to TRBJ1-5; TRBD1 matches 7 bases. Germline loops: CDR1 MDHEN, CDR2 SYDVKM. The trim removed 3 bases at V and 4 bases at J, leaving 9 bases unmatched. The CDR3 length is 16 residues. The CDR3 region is CASSFISGQNNQPQHF. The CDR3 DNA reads TGTGCCAGCAGTTTCATATCGGGACAGAATAATCAGCCCCAGCATTTT.

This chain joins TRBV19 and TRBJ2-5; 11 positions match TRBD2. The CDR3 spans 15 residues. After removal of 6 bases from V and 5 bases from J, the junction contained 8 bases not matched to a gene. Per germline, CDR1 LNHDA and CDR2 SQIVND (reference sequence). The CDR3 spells CASSRSGRAWETQYF. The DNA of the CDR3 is TGTGCCAGTAGCCGTAGCGGGAGGGCGTGGGAGACCCAGTACTTC.

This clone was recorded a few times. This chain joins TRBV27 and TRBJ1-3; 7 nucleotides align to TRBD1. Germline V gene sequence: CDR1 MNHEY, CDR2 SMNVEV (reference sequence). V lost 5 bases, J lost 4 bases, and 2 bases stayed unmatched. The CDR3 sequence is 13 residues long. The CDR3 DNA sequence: TGTGCCAGCAGTGCGACAGGGGGAAACACCATATATTTT. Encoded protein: CASSATGGNTIYF.

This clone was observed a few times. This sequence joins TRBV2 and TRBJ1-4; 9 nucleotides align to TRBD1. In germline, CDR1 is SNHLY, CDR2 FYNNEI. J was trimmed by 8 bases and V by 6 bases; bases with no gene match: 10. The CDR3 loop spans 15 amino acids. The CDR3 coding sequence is TGTGCCAGCAGATACGCACAGGGGGCGGAGGAAAAACTGTTTTTT. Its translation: CASRYAQGAEEKLFF.

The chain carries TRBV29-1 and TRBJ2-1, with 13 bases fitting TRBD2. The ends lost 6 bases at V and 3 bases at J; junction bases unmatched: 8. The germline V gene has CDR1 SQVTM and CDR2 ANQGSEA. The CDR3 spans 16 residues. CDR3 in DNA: TGCAGCGTAGTCCCAGGGACTAGCGGGGACTACAATGAGCAGTTCTTC. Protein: CSVVPGTSGDYNEQFF.

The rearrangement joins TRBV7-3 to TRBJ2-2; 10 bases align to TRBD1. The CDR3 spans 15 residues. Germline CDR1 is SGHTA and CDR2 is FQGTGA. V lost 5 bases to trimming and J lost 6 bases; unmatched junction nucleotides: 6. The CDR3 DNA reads TGTGCCAGCAGCCGAGGGACAGGGGTGTCCGGGGAGCTGTTTTTT. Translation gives CASSRGTGVSGELFF.

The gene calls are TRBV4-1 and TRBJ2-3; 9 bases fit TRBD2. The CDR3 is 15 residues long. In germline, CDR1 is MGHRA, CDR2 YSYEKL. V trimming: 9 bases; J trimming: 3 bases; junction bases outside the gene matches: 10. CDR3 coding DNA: TGCGCCAGTTCGATAGCGGGAGTAAGGACAGATACGCAGTATTTT. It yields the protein CASSIAGVRTDTQYF.

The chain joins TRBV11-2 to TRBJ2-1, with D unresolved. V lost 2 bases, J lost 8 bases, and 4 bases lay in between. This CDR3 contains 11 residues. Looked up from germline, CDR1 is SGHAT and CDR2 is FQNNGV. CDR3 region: CASSLRHEQFF. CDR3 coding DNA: TGTGCCAGCAGCTTACGTCATGAGCAGTTCTTC. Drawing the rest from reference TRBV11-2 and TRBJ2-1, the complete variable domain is EAGVAQSPRYKIIEKRQSVAFWCNPISGHATLYWYQQILGQGPKLLIQFQNNGVVDDSQLPKDRFSAERLKGVDSTLKIQPAKLEDSAVYLCASSLRHEQFFGPGTRLTVL.

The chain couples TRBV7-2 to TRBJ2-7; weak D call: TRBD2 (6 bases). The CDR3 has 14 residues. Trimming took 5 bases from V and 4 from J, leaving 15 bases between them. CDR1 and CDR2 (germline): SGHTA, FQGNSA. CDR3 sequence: CASSHPGAGYEQYF. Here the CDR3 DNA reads TGTGCCAGCAGCCACCCTGGGGCGGGATACGAGCAGTACTTC.

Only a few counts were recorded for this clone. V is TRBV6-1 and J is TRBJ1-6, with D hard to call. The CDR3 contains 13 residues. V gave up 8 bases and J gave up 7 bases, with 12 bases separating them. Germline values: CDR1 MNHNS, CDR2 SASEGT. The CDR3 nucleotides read TGTGCCAGCGCGTCGGGGAACAATTCACCCCTCCACTTT. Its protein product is CASASGNNSPLHF.